This TCR beta chain came from a study of blood T cell repertoires in COVID-19. Study-level information: Acute and convalescent COVID-19 samples came from the United States, Italy and Spain. T cells, B-cell-depleted T cells, or PBMCs provided the cDNA or gDNA that served as material.

The table came from immunoSEQ multiplex PCR; TCRdb's copy has only in-frame clones and leaves some out. The sample lists 160,000 or so clones, under 95% occurring once. The CDR3 sequence is 15 residues long. With 0 bases removed from V and 2 bases from J, the gap between germline ends came to 11 bases. CDR1 and CDR2 (germline): WSHSY, SAAADI. This clone has just one count. The chain combines TRBV10-2 with TRBJ2-7; D remains ambiguous. The sequencing input was peripheral blood. This TCR derives from a man in his 60s with active or convalescent COVID-19. CDR3 DNA sequence: TGCGCCAGCAGTGAGTCTGGCATTTCCGCCTACGAGCAGTACTTC. Translation gives CASSESGISAYEQYF.